These T cell receptor beta chains were read from a single sample in a study of T cell changes during pregnancy in multiple sclerosis. Profiling relied on immunoSEQ multiplex PCR, and the TCRdb table lists in-frame clones only, not all of them. The table shows tens of thousands of clones, with roughly 89% occurring only once. Sample: CD4+ T cells from peripheral blood mononuclear cells, taken in the first trimester of pregnancy. The receptors were gathered from a female donor with multiple sclerosis, enrolled in a pregnancy study. Each CDR3 is given with its conserved first and last residue. A D gene is named only where the DNA matches it firmly. The size of a clone is reported for some rows only, either as once, few or many, or as a class for expanded clones.

TRBD1 | - | TRBJ2-5 | TRBV18 | CASSPRGQGQETQYF | TGTGCCAGCTCACCAAGGGGACAGGGACAAGAGACCCAGTACTTC
- | - | TRBJ2-2 | TRBV29-1 | CSVETSWGGELFF | TGCAGCGTTGAGACTAGTTGGGGCGGGGAGCTGTTTTTT
- | - | TRBJ2-2 | TRBV5-4 | CASSWDSNTGELFF | TGTGCCAGCAGCTGGGACTCTAACACCGGGGAGCTGTTTTTT
- | - | TRBJ1-1 | TRBV29-1 | CSVAPGIEAFF | TGCAGCGTTGCCCCAGGGATTGAAGCTTTCTTT
TRBD1 | - | TRBJ2-3 | TRBV10-1 | CASRSGTGTDTQYF | TGCGCCAGCAGGTCCGGGACAGGGACAGATACGCAGTATTTT
TRBD2 | once | TRBJ2-7 | TRBV28 | CASRPHSGLASYEQYF | TGTGCCAGCAGGCCCCACTCGGGACTAGCATCCTACGAGCAGTACTTC
- | - | TRBJ2-1 | TRBV18 | CASSPLTLPGNEQFF | TGTGCCAGCTCACCACTTACGTTGCCGGGGAATGAGCAGTTCTTC
TRBD2 | - | TRBJ2-5 | TRBV4-2 | CASSRDYRGKQYF | TGTGCCAGCAGCCGGGACTACCGGGGTAAACAGTACTTC
- | - | TRBJ1-5 | TRBV19 | CASSPYHSRALNHYSNQPQHF | TGTGCCAGTAGCCCGTATCACTCCAGGGCCCTAAACCACTATAGCAATCAGCCCCAGCATTTT
- | - | TRBJ2-1 | TRBV19 | CASRRGVGYNEQFF | TGTGCCAGTAGGCGGGGAGTGGGATACAATGAGCAGTTCTTC
- | - | TRBJ1-2 | TRBV10-3 | CAIRQEGSYGYTF | TGTGCCATCCGGCAGGAGGGGTCCTATGGCTACACCTTC
TRBD2 | - | TRBJ2-3 | TRBV7-6 | CASSLAVTSAAKPTDTQYF | TGTGCCAGCAGCTTAGCCGTGACTAGCGCCGCGAAACCGACAGATACGCAGTATTTT
- | - | TRBJ2-6 | TRBV5-4 | CASSLGQSSGANVLTF | TGTGCCAGCAGCTTAGGACAGAGCTCTGGGGCCAACGTCCTGACTTTC
- | - | TRBJ1-1 | TRBV5-1 | CASSPNQGRMNTEAFF | TGCGCCAGCAGCCCGAATCAGGGCCGAATGAACACTGAAGCTTTCTTT
TRBD1 | - | TRBJ1-5 | TRBV2 | CASNKGQRDSKPQHF | TGTGCCAGCAATAAGGGACAGAGGGACAGTAAGCCCCAGCATTTT
- | once | TRBJ2-1 | TRBV14 | CASSYRTGTVVNEQFF | TGTGCCAGCAGCTACCGAACCGGGACTGTTGTCAATGAGCAGTTCTTC
- | - | TRBJ1-3 | TRBV7-2 | CASSPAPSLNTIYF | TGTGCCAGCAGCCCCGCGCCCTCACTAAACACCATATATTTT
TRBD2 | - | TRBJ2-3 | TRBV9 | CASSAGTSDRTDTQYF | TGTGCCAGCAGCGCCGGGACTAGCGACCGCACAGATACGCAGTATTTT
- | - | TRBJ1-1 | TRBV6-1 | CASSVNWSGGAFF | TGTGCCAGCAGTGTTAATTGGTCGGGTGGAGCTTTCTTT
- | - | TRBJ2-3 | TRBV27 | CASSPNRALTDTQYF | TGTGCCAGCAGTCCAAACAGGGCTCTCACAGATACGCAGTATTTT
- | few | TRBJ1-1 | TRBV5-6 | CASSYTANTEAFF | TGTGCCAGCAGCTATACAGCGAACACTGAAGCTTTCTTT
- | - | TRBJ2-5 | TRBV7-3 | CASSSGPAGETQYF | TGTGCCAGCAGCTCCGGCCCAGCAGGGGAGACCCAGTACTTC
- | - | TRBJ2-1 | TRBV19 | CASSIDAPGMDEQFF | TGTGCCAGTAGTATAGATGCCCCGGGGATGGATGAGCAGTTCTTC
TRBD2 | - | TRBJ2-3 | TRBV7-3 | CASSLGGRTDTQYF | TGTGCCAGCAGCTTAGGCGGGAGGACAGATACGCAGTATTTT
- | - | TRBJ2-7 | TRBV5-1 | CASSLVAGSTYEQYF | TGCGCCAGCAGCTTGGTCGCAGGATCGACCTACGAGCAGTACTTC
- | - | TRBJ2-2 | TRBV6-5 | CASSPGAQGLRELFF | TGTGCCAGCAGTCCCGGGGCCCAGGGGTTACGGGAGCTGTTTTTT